The 25 T cell receptor beta chains given below trace back to one sample, sequenced in a study of T cells in Graves' hyperthyroidism and ophthalmopathy. From RNA transcripts, TCR beta CDR3 regions were amplified. The HTBI primer set drove a first-round RT-PCR of the TCR CDR3. TCRdb redid the calling of the multiplex PCR reads with MiXCR, one entry per CDR3 protein. The repertoire holds around 420,000 distinct CDR3 sequences, with around 14% as singletons. Material for sequencing was blood. These receptors were taken from a woman between 18 and 30 years old with Graves' hyperthyroidism.

V gene TRBV10-3 combines with J gene TRBJ1-1; D is unresolved. V was cut by 7 bases and J by 1 base, with 10 bases left in between. The CDR3 has 13 residues. Looked up from germline, CDR1 is ENHRY and CDR2 is SYGVKD. CDR3 nucleotides: TGTGCCATCACCCGGGGAGAGAACACTGAAGCTTTCTTT. It translates to CAITRGENTEAFF.

This clonotype showed up many times. The chain has TRBV11-1 and TRBJ2-3; D gene unclear. Germline CDR1 SGHAT, CDR2 FQDESV (reference sequence). V was cut by 0 bases and J by 6 bases, with 7 bases left in between. The CDR3 length is 13 residues. The CDR3 nucleotides are TGTGCCAGCAGCTTAGCGAATGCGGATACGCAGTATTTT. Protein product: CASSLANADTQYF.

Concerning this clonotype itself: A read error may produce the germline difference seen at one junction end. CDR3: CSARVQGGNQPQRF. DNA of the CDR3: TGCAGTGCTAGAGTCCAGGGGGGCAATCAGCCCCAGCGTTTT. This chain links TRBV20-1 with TRBJ1-5; TRBD1 matches at 7 bases. The CDR3 consists of 14 residues. Germline V gives CDR1 DFQATT, CDR2 SNEGSKA (reference sequence).

V is TRBV18 and J is TRBJ1-6; no firm D call. The V end was cut by 3 bases, the J end by 0 bases, with 12 bases between. The germline gives CDR1 KGHSH, CDR2 LQKENI. The CDR3 is 17 residues long. The CDR3: CASSPEPVTSYNSPLHF. CDR3 DNA sequence: TGTGCCAGCTCACCGGAGCCAGTTACCTCCTATAATTCACCCCTCCACTTT. The full variable domain, completed using reference TRBV18 and TRBJ1-6, is NAGVMQNPRHLVRRRGQEARLRCSPMKGHSHVYWYRQLPEEGLKFMVYLQKENIIDESGMPKERFSAEFPKEGPSILRIQQVVRGDSAAYFCASSPEPVTSYNSPLHFGNGTRLTVT.

This clonotype occurred many times. J is TRBJ2-5 and V is TRBV11-2; 12 positions match TRBD2. Germline V CDR1 and CDR2: SGHAT, FQNNGV. This CDR3 has 16 amino acids. V lost 7 bases to trimming and J lost 1 base; unmatched junction nucleotides: 7. Here the CDR3 reads CASKLLAGGSQETQYF. CDR3 nucleotide sequence: TGTGCCAGCAAATTACTAGCGGGAGGCTCCCAAGAGACCCAGTACTTC.

This clonotype was observed at least ten times. The chain combines TRBV7-9 with TRBJ1-1; 7 positions agree with TRBD1. Germline V gene lookup returns CDR1 SEHNR and CDR2 FQNEAQ (reference sequence). This CDR3 has 15 residues. V gave up 3 bases and J gave up 0 bases; unmatched junction bases: 4. CDR3 in amino acids: CASSFQGGLNTEAFF. CDR3 DNA sequence: TGTGCCAGCAGCTTCCAGGGGGGGCTGAACACTGAAGCTTTCTTT. The complete variable domain, with remaining parts taken from reference TRBV7-9 and TRBJ1-1, reads DTGVSQNPRHKITKRGQNVTFRCDPISEHNRLYWYRQTLGQGPEFLTYFQNEAQLEKSRLLSDRFSAERPKGSFSTLEIQRTEQGDSAMYLCASSFQGGLNTEAFFGQGTRLTVV.

There are many counts of this clonotype. J is TRBJ1-2 and V is TRBV6-5; D perhaps matches TRBD1 (5 bases). CDR1 and CDR2 (germline): MNHEY, SVGAGI. Between the trimmed V and J ends, which lost 0 bases and 7 bases, there was a span of 15 bases. The CDR3 covers 15 residues. The DNA for the CDR3 is TGTGCCAGCAGTTACTCCCGGCAGGGATCTGGTGGCTACACCTTC. This sequence encodes CASSYSRQGSGGYTF.

This clonotype was observed at least ten times. The chain couples TRBV24-1 to TRBJ2-5, with no clear D. Looked up from germline, CDR1 is KGHDR and CDR2 is SFDVKD. V was cut by 2 bases and J by 0 bases, with 3 bases left in between. The CDR3 runs 13 residues. CDR3 DNA: TGTGCCACCAGTGATTACTACCAAGAGACCCAGTACTTC. This translates into CATSDYYQETQYF.

The chain uses TRBV5-6 and TRBJ1-2; D is perhaps TRBD1 (6 bases). V was cut by 1 base and J by 4 bases, with 14 bases left in between. The V gene's germline CDR1 is SGHDT and CDR2 YYEEEE. This CDR3 is 15 amino acids long. The CDR3 nucleotides are TGTGCCAGCAGCTTGTATCGGATGGACAGCTATGGCTACACCTTC. Translation gives CASSLYRMDSYGYTF.

This clonotype was seen repeatedly, ten times or more. This chain joins TRBV5-1 and TRBJ2-1, with 8 positions matching TRBD1. Germline assignment: CDR1 SGHRS and CDR2 YFSETQ. The V and J ends lost 4 bases and 2 bases, in that order; junction bases with no gene match: 11. The CDR3 runs 17 residues. CDR3 in DNA: TGCGCCAGCAGCACGGGTCTCAGGGGGCTAGCCTACAATGAGCAGTTCTTC. The encoded protein is CASSTGLRGLAYNEQFF.

This clonotype was counted many times. The rearrangement uses TRBV6-1 and TRBJ2-7, with TRBD1 identical over 10 bases. The V gene end was trimmed by 7 bases and the J gene end by 1 base; junction bases not matched to a gene: 13. The germline gives CDR1 MNHNS, CDR2 SASEGT. CDR3 length: 17 amino acids. CDR3 sequence (DNA): TGTGCCAGCACTCTGACTACTGGGACAGGGGTGTCCTACGAGCAGTACTTC. As protein: CASTLTTGTGVSYEQYF.

This clonotype has a count of ten or more. V is TRBV7-2 and J is TRBJ2-1; D gene uncertain. Trimming stripped 5 bases from V and 0 bases from J, with 11 bases between. The CDR3 is 15 residues long. In germline, CDR1 is SGHTA, CDR2 FQGNSA. CDR3 DNA sequence: TGTGCCAGCAGCCTATTCGCGAGCTCCTACAATGAGCAGTTCTTC. Amino acids: CASSLFASSYNEQFF.

This clonotype has only a few counts. This rearrangement joins TRBV6-2 or TRBV6-3 to TRBJ2-7; maybe TRBD2 (5 bases). There are 12 residues in the CDR3. Trimming left V 7 bases short and J 3 bases short, with 10 bases between. CDR1 and CDR2 from the germline V gene are MNHEY and SVGEGT. This chain's CDR3 is CASKRADYEQYF. DNA for the CDR3: TGTGCCAGCAAGAGGGCAGACTACGAGCAGTACTTC.

This clonotype was picked up many times. The chain recombines TRBV28 with TRBJ1-5; D may be TRBD1 (6 bases). Germline CDR1 and CDR2: MDHEN and SYDVKM. The V and J ends lost 6 bases and 2 bases respectively, with 14 bases between them. The CDR3 covers 15 residues. The CDR3, as DNA: TGTGCCAGCAGCAACAGGGCACGGGGCAATCAGCCCCAGCATTTT. It codes for CASSNRARGNQPQHF.

In its sample, this clonotype was seen many times. This chain connects TRBV3-1 to TRBJ2-7; TRBD1 matches at 8 bases. Germline V CDR1 and CDR2: LGHDT, YNNKEL (reference sequence). CDR3 length equals 16 residues. J gave up 2 bases and V 3 bases, and 9 bases lay outside the gene matches. This chain's CDR3 is CASSQLGTGGTYEQYF. CDR3 bases: TGTGCCAGCAGCCAGTTAGGTACAGGGGGTACCTACGAGCAGTACTTC.

The chain carries TRBV7-9 and TRBJ2-7; D tentatively reads TRBD1 or TRBD2 (5 bases each). Trimming pared 4 bases from V and 0 bases from J, leaving 16 bases between. The germline gives CDR1 SEHNR, CDR2 FQNEAQ (reference sequence). The CDR3 has 16 amino acids. The DNA for the CDR3 is TGTGCCAGCAGCTCCGGGGCCGGACCCCGCTCCTACGAGCAGTACTTC. Its translation: CASSSGAGPRSYEQYF.

This clonotype was detected many times. This sequence joins TRBV11-2 and TRBJ2-5; D possibly uses TRBD1 or TRBD2 (6 bases each). The germline V gene has CDR1 SGHAT and CDR2 FQNNGV. V gave up 6 bases and J gave up 5 bases, with 19 bases separating them. The CDR3 covers 15 residues. The CDR3 sequence: CASSLTPRGRETQYF. Here the CDR3 DNA reads TGTGCCAGCAGTTTAACCCCCCGGGGGCGGGAGACCCAGTACTTC.

Only a few counts were recorded for this clonotype. The V gene is TRBV7-9, the J gene TRBJ2-7, with TRBD1 identical over 8 bases. V shed 6 bases and J 3 bases; nucleotides not matched to a gene: 7. The CDR3 has 14 residues. The germline gives CDR1 SEHNR, CDR2 FQNEAQ (reference sequence). CDR3 loop: CASRPGQGNYEQYF. CDR3 nucleotide sequence: TGTGCCAGCAGGCCTGGACAGGGAAACTACGAGCAGTACTTC.

This clonotype has at least ten counts. The V gene is TRBV28, the J gene TRBJ2-7; a weak D match, TRBD2 (7 bases). Germline-derived CDR1 and CDR2 are MDHEN and SYDVKM. V lost 6 bases and J lost 9, with 18 bases in between. The CDR3 runs 13 residues. Written as DNA, the CDR3 is TGTGCCAGCAGCGAACCAGGGCGGGGGCGGCAGTACTTC. This codes for CASSEPGRGRQYF.

The chain joins TRBV7-9 to TRBJ2-7; D unresolved. CDR1 and CDR2 (germline): SEHNR, FQNEAQ (reference sequence). Between the trimmed V and J ends, which lost 5 bases and 0 bases, there was a span of 14 bases. The CDR3 is 15 residues long. This chain's CDR3 is CASSKNPGSSYEQYF. The DNA of the CDR3 is TGTGCCAGCAGCAAAAACCCTGGAAGCTCCTACGAGCAGTACTTC.

This clonotype was counted at least ten times. The chain employs TRBV20-1 and TRBJ2-5; D is possibly TRBD1 (5 bases). Germline V CDR1 and CDR2: DFQATT, SNEGSKA (reference sequence). The CDR3 totals 15 residues. Trimming cost V 6 bases and J 2 bases, with 19 bases left between them. The CDR3 region has the DNA TGCAGTGCCCAACTGGGGCGGAGTACACAAGAGACCCAGTACTTC. This gives the protein CSAQLGRSTQETQYF.

This clonotype was found a few times. The rearrangement joins TRBV19 to TRBJ2-2; 7 nucleotides align to TRBD1. The CDR3 has 14 amino acids. Germline CDR1 is LNHDA and CDR2 is SQIVND (reference sequence). The trim removed 5 bases at V and 4 bases at J, leaving 4 bases unmatched. CDR3 protein: CASSSTGATGELFF. The CDR3 DNA sequence: TGTGCCAGTAGTTCTACAGGGGCCACCGGGGAGCTGTTTTTT.

This clonotype was counted a few times. The chain couples TRBV6-1 to TRBJ1-5; maybe TRBD1 (5 bases). Trimming pared 8 bases from V and 5 bases from J, leaving 19 bases between. Germline V CDR1 and CDR2: MNHNS, SASEGT. This CDR3 comprises 15 residues. Here the CDR3 reads CASSGTTTWDQPQHF. CDR3 DNA sequence: TGTGCCAGCTCCGGGACCACCACCTGGGATCAGCCCCAGCATTTT.

This clonotype occurred a few times. The chain is built from TRBV18 and TRBJ2-7, with D perhaps assigned TRBD1 or TRBD2 (5 bases each). Trimming cost V 4 bases and J 3 bases, with 16 bases left between them. Germline-derived CDR1 and CDR2 are KGHSH and LQKENI. The CDR3 is 15 amino acids. The CDR3 nucleotides read TGTGCCAGCTCACTACCAGTGGGACGGGACTACGAGCAGTACTTC. Protein sequence: CASSLPVGRDYEQYF.

The gene calls are TRBV7-9 and TRBJ2-7; D gene uncertain. V lost 3 bases and J 5 bases, leaving 17 bases between the germline ends. Per the germline V gene, CDR1 is SEHNR and CDR2 is FQNEAQ (reference sequence). The CDR3 sequence is 15 residues long. This chain's CDR3 is CASSFDRQTLHEQYF. CDR3 DNA: TGTGCCAGCAGCTTTGATCGACAAACCCTCCACGAGCAGTACTTC.